This record looks at one T cell receptor (beta chain) sequence and its context. The antigen it recognizes is unknown. The sample holds no much larger clone one base away, and base qualities are not on file. Its CDR3 holds 15 amino acids, cysteine through phenylalanine. The sequence is cut down to CDR3 DNA, 45 bases in frame from base 1. From a lookup of the germline V gene, CDR1 and CDR2 are SNHLY and FYNNEI. V is pared back by 1 base and J by 1 base, with 10 bases lying between the germline termini. The data originate from a study of blood T cell repertoires in COVID-19 (dated by TCRdb to about 2020). For the wider study: Samples covering the acute and convalescent phases of COVID-19 were provided by collaborators in the United States, Italy and Spain. The samples were drawn from two sources: the first 160 participants of the ongoing ImmuneRACE study, and approximately 1,300 subjects contributed by 6 global collaborators. The sample metadata nearly always contained a de-identified subject ID, COVID-19 status, age in years and sex. Deeply sampled blood TCRbeta repertoires from subjects exposed to, actively infected with, or recovered from COVID-19 were included in the dataset. A freely available public database, intended as a resource for researchers studying the immune response to SARS-CoV-2, is where the repertoires were released. The prospective study material was composed of cDNA or gDNA derived from T cells, B-cell-depleted T cells, or PBMCs. Where available, HLA class I and class II types were obtained from metadata supplied by the sample provider rather than from assay-based typing. Study-wide conclusions, independent of this receptor: The quantity of clinical and demographic metadata differed by source and by participant and was supplied without curation.

Whole blood was collected in K2EDTA tubes by collaborating institutions according to the institutions' own protocols. For TCRbeta analysis, collaborator samples were shipped as frozen whole blood, as isolated PBMCs, or as DNA extracted from either sample type. The immunoSEQ Assay, a bias-controlled multiplex PCR, was used to amplify TCRbeta CDR3 regions from genomic DNA. Turning to the authors' computational methods: Nucleated cell counts per sample were estimated from amplification of reference gene primers within the assay. To quantify the absolute abundance of each unique TCRbeta CDR3 rearrangement, sequence reads were collapsed and filtered. For each sample, productive Simpson clonality was calculated by taking the square root of Simpson's diversity index across productive rearrangements. Entries here come from immuneACCESS through TCRdb and include only in-frame sequences with V and J called. Some clones fail to appear in such tables; in the studies checked, an unresolved V gene covers under half of the shortfall, and the cause of the remainder is unknown. From that table come the V and J calls and clone size; the DNA was used to work out D and trimming. This sample gives fewer than 250,000 clones in total; 89% of them show up just once. The biggest ten clones account for about 4.8% of the sample.

This sequence originates from a middle-aged woman with acute or convalescent COVID-19. The sequence links TRBV2 to TRBJ1-1, with TRBD1 tentatively as D gene (5 bases match). Sample: peripheral blood. The sequenced DNA is TGTGCCAGCAGTGAAGGCCGGACACCGAACACTGAAGCTTTCTTT. Its product reads: CASSEGRTPNTEAFF.